This T cell receptor beta chain was identified during a study of blood T cell repertoires in COVID-19 (dated by TCRdb to about 2020). Turning to the overall study: Collaborator samples came from the United States, Italy and Spain and covered acute and convalescent phases of COVID-19. The material from the prospective study consisted of cDNA or gDNA derived from T cells, B-cell-depleted T cells, or PBMCs. Deeply sampled blood TCRbeta repertoires from subjects exposed to, actively infected with, or recovered from COVID-19 were included in the dataset. A freely available public database, intended as a resource for researchers studying the immune response to SARS-CoV-2, is where the repertoires were released. Samples were obtained from the ongoing ImmuneRACE study (first 160 participants) and from 1,254 subjects provided by 6 global collaborators. The sample metadata nearly always contained a de-identified subject ID, COVID-19 status, age in years and sex. HLA class I and class II types, where available, came from metadata supplied by the sample provider rather than from assay-based typing.

General study outcomes and caveats: The quantity of clinical and demographic metadata differed by source and by participant and was supplied without curation.

On this clone: Its antigen remains unidentified. No much larger clone exists at a distance of one base, and base qualities are not known.

Between the V and J ends, shortened by 3 bases and 4 bases respectively, the junction contains 9 bases. Including cysteine and phenylalanine, the CDR3 has 13 amino acids. Kept here is only the CDR3 DNA, which spans 39 bases and is read in frame from base 1. TCRbeta CDR3 regions were amplified from genomic DNA using the immunoSEQ Assay, a bias-controlled multiplex PCR. The authors' analysis ran thus. The number of nucleated cells in each sample was estimated from the amplification of reference gene primers within the assay. Sequence reads were collapsed and filtered to measure the absolute abundance of every unique TCRbeta CDR3 rearrangement. Productive Simpson clonality was computed per sample as the square root of Simpson's diversity index over productive rearrangements. Not all clones reach the TCRdb copy of this immuneACCESS table, which keeps in-frame sequences only. Checked studies attribute under half of the gap to unresolved V genes and leave the rest unexplained. That table gives V, J and clone size, and the DNA gave D and trimming. In all, the sample holds about 140,000 clones, and about 88% of those were seen once. More than 2% of the sample is taken by the ten largest.

One collaborating source in Seattle enrolled patients while the patients were actively infected and followed the patients over time throughout the course of disease. Collaborating institutions collected whole blood in K2EDTA tubes following their own protocols. For TCRbeta analysis, collaborators shipped samples as frozen whole blood, isolated PBMCs, or DNA extracted from either of those sample types. The source material was peripheral blood. The chain couples TRBV12-3 or TRBV12-4 to TRBJ1-2, and the D gene may be TRBD1, 5 bases matching. This clonotype was sampled from a human donor with COVID-19, enrolled during active disease. The donor label of this sample is uncertain. The nucleotides read TGTGCCAGCAGTTTGGGGCAGATCTATGGCTACACCTTC. Its protein is CASSLGQIYGYTF.